This entry features one TCR beta chain sequence. This sample is drawn from a study of blood T cell repertoires in COVID-19. V was pared by 4 bases and J by 4 bases, with 7 bases between. CDR3 length equals 12 residues. Germline V gene sequence: CDR1 SGHAT, CDR2 FQNNGV. Profiling relied on immunoSEQ multiplex PCR, and the TCRdb table lists in-frame clones only, not all of them. The table includes 100,000 to 150,000 clones, about 80% detected once. The chain links TRBV11-2 to TRBJ1-1; D perhaps matches TRBD1 (6 bases). The specimen sequenced was peripheral blood. This sequence originates from a woman in her 50s with acute or convalescent COVID-19. The CDR3 region is CASSSTGTEAFF. CDR3 nucleotide sequence: TGTGCCAGCAGCTCGACAGGCACTGAAGCTTTCTTT. The entire variable domain, with the rest obtained from reference TRBV11-2 and TRBJ1-1, is as follows: EAGVAQSPRYKIIEKRQSVAFWCNPISGHATLYWYQQILGQGPKLLIQFQNNGVVDDSQLPKDRFSAERLKGVDSTLKIQPAKLEDSAVYLCASSSTGTEAFFGQGTRLTVV.